The T cell receptor (beta chain) described here comes from a study of early T cells in non-severe SARS-CoV-2 infection. At the level of the study: From unsorted whole blood, bulk RNA was sequenced, and the chains remained unpaired.

This clonotype was seen many times. TCRdb itself ran the 5' RACE reads through MiXCR, one entry per CDR3 protein. The repertoire includes tens of thousands of distinct CDR3 sequences, around 5% of them detected once, and around 4% sits in the top ten. The V end lost 0 bases, the J end lost 6 bases, and 18 bases lay between the germline ends. This CDR3 has 15 amino acids. The germline V gene has CDR1 SQVTM and CDR2 ANQGSEA. The specimen was whole blood. The clonotype comes from an adult who was a healthcare worker with PCR-confirmed SARS-CoV-2 infection or an uninfected control (not recorded which). The chain combines TRBV29-1 with TRBJ2-7; D is ambiguous. The DNA of the CDR3 is TGCAGCGTTGAAGATCTTCGAGACGGGTCAGGCGAGCAGTACTTC. Protein product: CSVEDLRDGSGEQYF.